The present TCR beta chain was sequenced within a study of T cells in Graves' hyperthyroidism and ophthalmopathy. Overall study findings and caveats: The authors' 13 V-J model separated ophthalmopathy from stable hyperthyroidism.

Amplification yielded TCR beta CDR3 regions, with RNA transcripts as the source. In the first-round RT-PCR of the TCR CDR3, the HTBI primer set was used. MiXCR was run by TCRdb on the multiplex PCR reads, yielding one entry per CDR3 protein. The sample has about 350,000 distinct CDR3 sequences; roughly 15% are singletons. This clonotype was observed a few times. The antigen is undetermined. The germline V and J ends were trimmed by 6 bases and 5 bases, with 14 bases remaining between them. This CDR3 comprises 13 residues. The germline V gene has CDR1 MNHNS and CDR2 SASEGT. This receptor was taken from a woman in her fifties or sixties with Graves' ophthalmopathy. Sequenced input: blood. The chain combines TRBV6-1 with TRBJ2-7; D not resolved. Here the CDR3 reads CASSHKVPHEQYF. The CDR3 region has the DNA TGTGCCAGCAGCCACAAAGTCCCCCACGAGCAGTACTTC.